A selection of T cell receptor beta chains follows, all from one sample in a study of CD8 T cells in ankylosing spondylitis. TCRdb ran MiXCR on the 5' RACE reads and lists one entry per CDR3 protein. The sample holds about 310,000 distinct CDR3 sequences, under 25% seen once. Sequencing was done on a sample of blood, either unsorted or a sorted T cell fraction (not recorded which). Source of these receptors: a female donor with ankylosing spondylitis or in good health (not recorded which). The CDR3 runs from the conserved cysteine through the conserved F or W. A D gene is named only where the DNA matches it firmly. The size field is filled for only some rows; it gives once, few, many or a size class.

J	D	V	size	CDR3	DNA
TRBJ2-7	-	TRBV4-2	-	CASSPPKLPQEQYF	TGTGCCAGCAGCCCACCCAAATTGCCCCAAGAGCAGTACTTC
TRBJ2-5	TRBD2	TRBV20-1	few	CSAPRRLAGVLETQYF	TGCAGTGCCCCAAGGAGATTGGCGGGAGTTTTGGAGACCCAGTACTTC
TRBJ1-2	-	TRBV6-1	many	CASSPLGHYGYTF	TGTGCCAGCAGTCCCCTTGGACACTATGGCTACACCTTC
TRBJ1-1	-	TRBV20-1	-	CSARPGQNTEAFF	TGCAGTGCTAGACCGGGACAGAACACTGAAGCTTTCTTT
TRBJ2-5	-	TRBV29-1	-	CSVEASVVSGRTQYF	TGCAGCGTTGAGGCAAGTGTGGTCTCCGGGCGGACCCAGTACTTC
TRBJ2-2	-	TRBV5-6	few	CASRLRGSNTGELFF	TGTGCCAGCAGGTTGAGGGGGAGTAACACCGGGGAGCTGTTTTTT
TRBJ2-3	-	TRBV11-2	few	CASSLQSSTDTQYF	TGTGCCAGCAGCTTACAGTCCAGCACAGATACGCAGTATTTT
TRBJ2-7	-	TRBV29-1	many	CSVGEAYEQYF	TGCAGCGTTGGGGAGGCCTACGAGCAGTACTTC
TRBJ2-5	-	TRBV7-9	-	CASSNYRSRETQYF	TGTGCCAGCAGCAACTATCGATCGAGGGAGACCCAGTACTTC
TRBJ2-2	TRBD2	TRBV5-6	few	CASSLLSGRDTGELFF	TGTGCCAGCAGCCTCCTCAGCGGGAGAGATACCGGGGAGCTGTTTTTT
TRBJ2-7	-	TRBV12-3/TRBV12-4	many	CASSLGAAYEQYF	TGTGCCAGCAGCCTAGGGGCCGCGTACGAGCAGTACTTC
TRBJ1-2	-	TRBV10-3	-	CAISEVDLGYTF	TGTGCCATCAGTGAGGTGGACTTGGGCTACACCTTC
TRBJ2-7	TRBD1	TRBV14	few	CASSQAGQGLVEQYF	TGTGCCAGCAGCCAAGCAGGACAGGGCCTAGTGGAGCAGTACTTC
TRBJ2-4	-	TRBV6-2/TRBV6-3	-	CATSGPLAKNIQYF	TGTGCCACCTCCGGACCCTTAGCCAAAAACATTCAGTACTTC
TRBJ2-1	-	TRBV2	once	CASSEALTSSYNEQFF	TGTGCCAGCAGTGAAGCTTTGACCAGCTCCTACAATGAGCAGTTCTTC
TRBJ1-1	TRBD1	TRBV6-1	-	CASRGQGPVEAFF	TGTGCCAGCAGGGGACAGGGGCCGGTTGAGGCTTTCTTT
TRBJ2-3	-	TRBV7-6	many	CASSLGRDTQYF	TGTGCCAGCAGCTTAGGTCGGGATACGCAGTATTTT
TRBJ1-2	TRBD1	TRBV20-1	many	CSADGSDRGVYGYTF	TGCAGTGCCGACGGCTCGGACAGGGGAGTCTATGGCTACACCTTC
TRBJ2-7	TRBD2	TRBV5-1	-	CASSPSGIPYVQYF	TGCGCCAGCAGCCCTAGCGGGATCCCCTACGTGCAGTACTTC
TRBJ2-1	-	TRBV11-2	-	CASSLDGGVGNEQFF	TGTGCCAGCAGCTTGGACGGGGGTGTAGGCAATGAGCAGTTCTTC
TRBJ2-1	-	TRBV20-1	-	CSASGRPSSYNEQFF	TGCAGTGCTAGCGGCCGACCGAGCTCCTACAATGAGCAGTTCTTC
TRBJ2-1	TRBD2	TRBV19	few	CASSPGLASSYNEQFF	TGTGCCAGTAGCCCCGGACTAGCTAGCTCCTACAATGAGCAGTTCTTC
TRBJ1-1	-	TRBV29-1	many	CSVRTGEDAEAFF	TGCAGCGTGCGCACAGGAGAGGACGCTGAAGCTTTCTTT
TRBJ1-1	TRBD1	TRBV12-3/TRBV12-4	-	CASSLGQGAGGTEAFF	TGTGCCAGCAGTTTAGGGCAGGGGGCAGGGGGGACTGAAGCTTTCTTT
TRBJ2-1	TRBD2	TRBV5-1	-	CASSLRGGAYNEQFF	TGCGCCAGCAGCTTGCGCGGGGGGGCCTACAATGAGCAGTTCTTC
TRBJ2-5	TRBD2	TRBV20-1	few	CSAPLLRESSETQYF	TGCAGTGCTCCACTTTTGCGGGAGTCTTCGGAGACCCAGTACTTC
TRBJ1-1	-	TRBV7-9	few	CASSLYQGTWNTEAFF	TGTGCCAGCAGCTTATACCAGGGGACATGGAACACTGAAGCTTTCTTT
TRBJ2-1	TRBD2	TRBV4-3	few	CASSRRLTSGNYNEQFF	TGCGCCAGCAGCCGCCGACTGACTAGCGGAAACTACAATGAGCAGTTCTTC
TRBJ2-7	TRBD2	TRBV6-1	-	CASSDRVGLAFYELYF	TGTGCCAGCAGTGACCGTGTGGGACTAGCTTTCTACGAGCTGTACTTC
TRBJ2-1	TRBD1	TRBV12-3/TRBV12-4	few	CASSSSTGGSRGFF	TGTGCCAGCAGTTCCTCGACAGGGGGAAGCCGGGGGTTCTTC
TRBJ2-7	-	TRBV5-1	-	CASSFRPNREQYF	TGCGCCAGCAGCTTCCGACCGAATCGGGAGCAGTACTTC
TRBJ2-3	-	TRBV4-3	few	CASSQVGDTQYF	TGCGCCAGCAGCCAAGTCGGAGATACGCAGTATTTT
TRBJ2-3	-	TRBV20-1	-	CSAEGGDVLRDTQYF	TGCAGTGCTGAGGGGGGCGACGTCTTGCGAGATACGCAGTATTTT
TRBJ2-7	TRBD2	TRBV20-1	few	CSVGREVPRREQYF	TGCAGTGTGGGGCGGGAGGTTCCTCGTCGCGAGCAGTACTTC
TRBJ2-1	-	TRBV20-1	-	CSARDGLPSNEQFF	TGCAGTGCTAGAGACGGACTCCCTAGTAATGAGCAGTTCTTC
TRBJ1-2	-	TRBV11-2	-	CASSLDLLAGVGSNYGYTF	TGTGCCAGCAGCTTAGATCTTTTGGCCGGGGTTGGGTCTAACTATGGCTACACCTTC
TRBJ1-1	-	TRBV5-1	many	CASSLVQAENTEAFF	TGCGCCAGCAGCTTGGTTCAGGCGGAGAACACTGAAGCTTTCTTT
TRBJ1-2	-	TRBV28	few	CASSLSGWNYGYTF	TGTGCCAGCAGTTTAAGCGGGTGGAACTATGGCTACACCTTC
TRBJ2-1	TRBD2	TRBV12-3/TRBV12-4	-	CASSRSGGAGGGYEQFF	TGTGCCAGCAGCCGTTCGGGGGGAGCGGGAGGAGGCTATGAGCAGTTCTTC
TRBJ2-1	-	TRBV18	few	CASSPPVSYNEQFF	TGTGCCAGCTCACCACCGGTGTCCTACAATGAGCAGTTCTTC
TRBJ2-7	-	TRBV4-2	-	CASSQENRDSPSYEQYF	TGTGCCAGCAGCCAAGAAAACCGGGATTCTCCCTCCTACGAGCAGTACTTC
TRBJ2-5	-	TRBV10-2	-	CASSGQGETQYF	TGCGCCAGCAGTGGCCAGGGGGAGACCCAGTACTTC
TRBJ2-1	-	TRBV28	-	CASRLTGDFYNEQFF	TGTGCCAGCAGACTCACAGGGGACTTCTACAATGAGCAGTTCTTC
TRBJ2-5	-	TRBV20-1	few	CSAQAGVGETQYF	TGCAGTGCTCAGGCAGGGGTCGGGGAGACCCAGTACTTC
TRBJ2-3	TRBD1	TRBV7-2	-	CASSTHQGATRGTQYF	TGTGCCAGCAGCACACACCAGGGGGCAACGAGGGGGACGCAGTATTTT
TRBJ1-1	TRBD1	TRBV15	few	CATSTPQGAGTEAFF	TGTGCCACCAGCACACCACAGGGGGCGGGCACTGAAGCTTTCTTT
TRBJ2-3	-	TRBV28	-	CASSQKGGPTDTQYF	TGTGCCAGCAGTCAGAAGGGGGGCCCCACAGATACGCAGTATTTT
TRBJ2-3	-	TRBV5-6	-	CASSYGALGDTQYF	TGTGCCAGCAGCTACGGAGCGTTGGGGGATACGCAGTATTTT
TRBJ2-2	-	TRBV5-1	-	CASSLTGQATGELFF	TGCGCCAGCAGCCTAACAGGTCAGGCCACCGGGGAGCTGTTTTTT
TRBJ1-2	TRBD1	TRBV12-3/TRBV12-4	-	CASSFRDRGPTKGYTF	TGTGCCAGCAGTTTTCGAGACAGGGGGCCCACGAAGGGCTACACCTTC
TRBJ1-5	-	TRBV7-2	-	CASSFETADQPQHF	TGTGCCAGCAGCTTCGAGACAGCGGACCAGCCCCAGCATTTT
TRBJ2-7	TRBD2	TRBV7-8	-	CASSLGSGSLYEQYF	TGTGCCAGCAGCTTAGGTAGCGGGAGTCTATACGAGCAGTACTTC
TRBJ1-4	TRBD1	TRBV12-3/TRBV12-4	-	CASSPRTGVGEKLFF	TGTGCCAGCAGTCCCAGGACAGGGGTAGGAGAAAAACTGTTTTTT